This T cell receptor beta chain stems from a study of PD-L1 blockade in urothelial cancer. Time point here: peripheral blood 6 weeks after treatment start. Trimming at V came to 1 base and at J to 0 bases, leaving 4 bases not matched to a gene. The CDR3 spans 16 residues. Per the germline V gene, CDR1 is MDHEN and CDR2 is SYDVKM. Only in-frame clones appear in the TCRdb table, and some are missing; sequencing was by immunoSEQ multiplex PCR. The sample includes about 51,000 clones, around 90% of them seen just once. This TCR derives from a man in his fifties or sixties with urothelial cancer. The sample in question was PBMCs, obtained around atezolizumab (anti-PD-L1) treatment. The J gene is TRBJ2-7, the V gene TRBV28; 9 bases are a match to TRBD2. The CDR3, as DNA: TGTGCCAGCAGTTTATTACTAGCGGGTCCCTCCTACGAGCAGTACTTC. Translation gives CASSLLLAGPSYEQYF.